This T cell receptor beta chain came from a study of regulatory T cells in long-lasting Graves disease. Findings and caveats of the study: Newly diagnosed disease favored TRBV20-1 and TRBJ2-1 over persistent disease.

This clonotype was found a few times. The antigen is unknown. To make TCR beta libraries, researchers used iRepertoire HTBI primers and Arm-PCR of CDR3 regions. TCRdb re-called the multiplex PCR reads through MiXCR, storing one row per CDR3 protein. This table has 440,000 or so distinct CDR3 sequences, 15% appearing once. Time point reported: newly diagnosed GD, antithyroid drugs for less than 3 months. Isolated PBMC RNA provided the starting material for the TCR library. The CDR3 runs 18 residues. Trimming shortened V by 1 base and J by 0 bases, and 16 bases separated the two germline ends. Germline V gene lookup returns CDR1 DFQATT and CDR2 SNEGSKA (reference sequence). The same data also contributed to another study, on T cells in Graves' hyperthyroidism and ophthalmopathy. This second study says: Graves' hyperthyroidism was deemed stable absent ophthalmopathy progression within 18 months.

This chain connects TRBV20-1 to TRBJ2-6, with D tentatively TRBD2 (6 bases). Sequencing used peripheral blood mononuclear cells (PBMCs), obtained at new diagnosis, from a patient treated with antithyroid drugs. This clonotype was obtained from a woman aged 25 to 39 with Graves disease. CDR3 in DNA: TGCAGTGCTAGAGTCCCGGACTACAATATCTCTGGGGCCAACGTCCTGACTTTC. It encodes CSARVPDYNISGANVLTF.